This TCR beta chain originates from a study of regulatory T cells in long-lasting Graves disease. The time point: newly diagnosed GD, antithyroid drugs for less than 3 months. Making the TCR library involved RNA that had been extracted from PBMCs. Through Arm-PCR of CDR3 regions and iRepertoire HTBI primers, TCR beta libraries were built. In TCRdb, the multiplex PCR reads were re-called with MiXCR into one record per CDR3 protein. Among 530,000 or so distinct CDR3 sequences listed, around 15% were seen once. This clonotype was counted a few times. Its antigen remains unidentified. Per germline, CDR1 MNHNS and CDR2 SASEGT. The CDR3 is made up of 15 amino acids. After removal of 7 bases from V and 6 bases from J, the junction contained 15 bases not matched to a gene. Study observations and caveats: TRBV28, TRBJ1-2 and TRBJ2-5 were segments that persistent disease favored.

This sample also appeared in a second study, on T cells in Graves' hyperthyroidism and ophthalmopathy. From that study: For the diagnoses, clinical symptoms, serum thyroxine and TRAb, thyroid ultrasound and orbital computed tomography were used.

The TCR comes from a man between 18 and 35 years old with Graves disease. J is TRBJ2-7 and V is TRBV6-1, with 7 bases matching TRBD1. The sample in question was peripheral blood mononuclear cells (PBMCs), obtained at new diagnosis, from a patient treated with antithyroid drugs. Here the CDR3 DNA reads TGTGCCAGCAATCCCCTGGGAAGGGGGCAGATCGAGCAGTACTTC. Translation gives CASNPLGRGQIEQYF.